This entry lists 22 T cell receptor beta chains sequenced from one sample in a study of PD-L1 blockade in urothelial cancer. Method: immunoSEQ multiplex PCR; TCRdb's copy keeps in-frame clones and lacks some. The repertoire holds 100,000 to 150,000 clones, with around 88% as singletons. This sample's time point: peripheral blood 6 weeks after treatment start. Sequences were derived from PBMCs, sampled around atezolizumab (anti-PD-L1) treatment. The source of these receptors is a man in his fifties or sixties with urothelial cancer.

J is TRBJ2-3 and V is TRBV5-1; no definite D call. This CDR3 region has 11 residues. V was cut by 2 bases and J by 5 bases, with 3 bases left in between. CDR1 is SGHRS, CDR2 YFSETQ, per germline. CDR3 nucleotides: TGCGCCAGCAGCTTACAAGATACGCAGTATTTT. This codes for CASSLQDTQYF.

The chain links TRBV29-1 to TRBJ2-5, with a weak D call TRBD2 (5 bases). CDR3 size: 13 residues. V lost 5 bases and J 5 bases, leaving 15 bases between the germline ends. Looked up from germline, CDR1 is SQVTM and CDR2 is ANQGSEA. Here the CDR3 reads CSVFVRGHETQYF. The CDR3 DNA reads as TGCAGCGTTTTTGTCCGAGGGCATGAGACCCAGTACTTC.

This chain links TRBV10-1 with TRBJ1-1; TRBD1 agrees at 7 bases. The CDR3 runs to 13 residues. Germline V CDR1 and CDR2: WNHNN, SYGVQD (reference sequence). Trimming removed 6 bases from V and 5 bases from J; junction bases left unmatched: 6. The CDR3 bases are TGCGCCAGCAGCCCGGGACAGACAACTGAAGCTTTCTTT. Translated, it gives CASSPGQTTEAFF.

V is TRBV6-5 and J is TRBJ1-6; D is unclear. This CDR3 has 14 residues. Germline loops: CDR1 MNHEY, CDR2 SVGAGI. V lost 5 bases and J lost 8, with 13 bases in between. The DNA for the CDR3 is TGTGCCAGCAGTGAGGGAGGGTTTGATTCACCCCTCCACTTT. It encodes CASSEGGFDSPLHF.

The V gene is TRBV6-5, the J gene TRBJ2-5; perhaps TRBD2 as D (6 bases). Trimming removed 4 bases from V and 1 base from J, with 7 bases in between. The CDR3 spans 13 residues. Germline CDR1 MNHEY, CDR2 SVGAGI. As DNA, the CDR3 is TGTGCCAGCAGTTGGACTATCCAAGAGACCCAGTACTTC. It codes for CASSWTIQETQYF.

The genes are TRBV6-1 and TRBJ2-7; no clear D. The CDR3 is 13 amino acids. V lost 10 bases, J lost 0 bases, and 13 bases lay in between. Germline CDR1 and CDR2: MNHNS and SASEGT. CDR3 DNA: TGTGCCACCTCCCGAGGCGCCTCCTACGAGCAGTACTTC. It yields the protein CATSRGASYEQYF.

V gene TRBV30 combines with J gene TRBJ2-7; 7 bases fit TRBD1. V lost 2 bases to trimming and J lost 3 bases; unmatched junction nucleotides: 4. The germline CDR1 and CDR2 sequences are GTSNPN and SVGIG (reference sequence). This CDR3 contains 13 residues. CDR3 in amino acids: CAWSKDRYYEQYF. CDR3 DNA: TGTGCCTGGAGTAAGGACAGGTACTACGAGCAGTACTTC. Full variable domain (remainder filled in from reference TRBV30 and TRBJ2-7): SQTIHQWPATLVQPVGSPLSLECTVEGTSNPNLYWYRQAAGRGLQLLFYSVGIGQISSEVPQNLSASRPQDRQFILSSKKLLLSDSGFYLCAWSKDRYYEQYFGPGTRLTVT.

The chain joins TRBV30 to TRBJ2-7; D perhaps matches TRBD1 (6 bases). The V end lost 1 base, the J end lost 5 bases, and 9 bases lay between the germline ends. The germline V gene has CDR1 GTSNPN and CDR2 SVGIG (reference sequence). This CDR3 has 12 residues. DNA of the CDR3: TGTGCCTGGAGTGGAGGGGGTGACGAGCAGTACTTC. Protein: CAWSGGGDEQYF.

The gene calls are TRBV27 and TRBJ1-1, with D possibly matching TRBD1 (5 bases). Trimming stripped 6 bases from V and 2 bases from J, with 13 bases between. This CDR3 has 14 amino acids. Looked up from germline, CDR1 is MNHEY and CDR2 is SMNVEV (reference sequence). The CDR3, as DNA: TGTGCCAGCAGCCAGCATGGGGCCAACACTGAAGCTTTCTTT. Protein: CASSQHGANTEAFF.

Note on this clone: At one end, the junction sequence differs from germline, possibly due to a read error. Here the CDR3 reads CASRLGGSSGKLFF. DNA of the CDR3: TGTGCCAGCAGATTAGGGGGTTCAAGCGGAAAACTGTTTTTT. This rearrangement joins TRBV7-8 to TRBJ1-4; TRBD1 might be the D (6 bases). There are 14 residues in the CDR3. Germline CDR1 and CDR2: SGHVS and FQNEAQ.

The V and J genes are TRBV18 and TRBJ2-1; 14 bases are shared with TRBD2. The CDR3 contains 17 residues. Germline V lookup: CDR1 KGHSH, CDR2 LQKENI. V lost 3 bases and J lost 9; bases outside the gene matches: 10. The CDR3 DNA sequence: TGTGCCAGCTCACCGCGACTAGCGGGAGGGCCTGCGGGTGAGCAGTTCTTC. Translated, it gives CASSPRLAGGPAGEQFF.

This clone was recorded only once. The rearrangement links TRBV4-2 to TRBJ1-2, with D unclear. Trimming took 5 bases from V and 2 from J, leaving 12 bases between them. The germline gives CDR1 LGHNA, CDR2 YNFKEQ. The CDR3 length is 14 residues. CDR3 coding DNA: TGTGCCAGCAGCTTGGGCCGGAACAACTATGGCTACACCTTC. The encoded protein is CASSLGRNNYGYTF.

This chain uses TRBV19 with TRBJ2-7; D perhaps matches TRBD2 (6 bases). Trimming removed 3 bases from V and 9 bases from J, with 18 bases in between. CDR1 is LNHDA and CDR2 is SQIVND in the germline V gene (reference sequence). The length of the CDR3 is 14 residues. In DNA form, the CDR3 reads TGTGCCAGTAGTATTGTTGGCAGGGAGGCCGGGCAGTACTTC. It is translated as CASSIVGREAGQYF.

CDR3 DNA: TGTGCCAGCACCACGAACCACTTTCGGGACAGGGGTAAAAACATTCAGTACTTC. Protein: CASTTNHFRDRGKNIQYF. The chain has TRBV5-6 and TRBJ2-4; TRBD1 agrees at 10 bases. The CDR3 consists of 18 residues. The V gene's germline CDR1 is SGHDT and CDR2 YYEEEE. With 6 bases clipped from V and 4 bases from J, the junction kept 16 bases outside the gene matches. Supplemented by reference TRBV5-6 and TRBJ2-4, the full variable domain reads DAGVTQSPTHLIKTRGQQVTLRCSPKSGHDTVSWYQQALGQGPQFIFQYYEEEERQRGNFPDRFSGHQFPNYSSELNVNALLLGDSALYLCASTTNHFRDRGKNIQYFGAGTRLSVL.

This rearrangement joins TRBV28 to TRBJ1-5; 9 bases map to TRBD1. The CDR3 length is 15 residues. The J segment lost 2 bases and the V segment lost 6 bases, leaving 5 bases of the junction unmatched. Per the germline V gene, CDR1 is MDHEN and CDR2 is SYDVKM. The CDR3 region is CASRQGAYGNQPQHF. The CDR3 DNA is TGTGCCAGCAGACAGGGGGCGTATGGCAATCAGCCCCAGCATTTT.

V usage is TRBV11-2 and J usage is TRBJ2-7; TRBD1 matches 8 bases. Germline values: CDR1 SGHAT, CDR2 FQNNGV. V lost 3 bases, J lost 3 bases, and 13 bases stayed unmatched. The CDR3 runs 17 residues. The CDR3 nucleotides are TGTGCCAGCAGCTTTCGGGCTGGACAGGGAGGAAACTACGAGCAGTACTTC. This encodes CASSFRAGQGGNYEQYF. The full variable domain, its missing parts supplied by reference TRBV11-2 and TRBJ2-7, is EAGVAQSPRYKIIEKRQSVAFWCNPISGHATLYWYQQILGQGPKLLIQFQNNGVVDDSQLPKDRFSAERLKGVDSTLKIQPAKLEDSAVYLCASSFRAGQGGNYEQYFGPGTRLTVT.

This clone was counted a single time. Without the conserved terminal phenylalanine or tryptophan, this CDR3 likely stems from a read error. Because the CDR3's place on the DNA is in doubt, the DNA is left out and the CDR3 is given as listed by TCRdb. The chain has TRBV5-4 and TRBJ1-1; the table gives TRBD1 as D, unverified against the DNA. The CDR3 is 13 amino acids in total, end residues counted. Germline V gene sequence: CDR1 SGHNT, CDR2 YYREEE (reference sequence). The CDR3 protein is CASSWGDRAGVQI.

The V gene is TRBV5-5, the J gene TRBJ2-5; TRBD1 is a possible D gene (6 bases). This CDR3 contains 12 residues. CDR1 is SGHKS and CDR2 is YYEKEE in the germline V gene (reference sequence). V lost 2 bases and J lost 4, with 6 bases in between. This CDR3 reads CASSLQGETQYF. CDR3 DNA sequence: TGTGCCAGCAGCTTACAGGGAGAGACCCAGTACTTC.

This chain uses TRBV5-4 with TRBJ1-2; 7 bases map to TRBD1. V dropped 1 base and J dropped 9; count of bases not matched to a gene: 6. The CDR3 is 13 residues long. Germline-derived CDR1 and CDR2 are SGHNT and YYREEE (reference sequence). The CDR3 spells CASSLTGDGSYTF. As DNA, the CDR3 is TGTGCCAGCAGCTTGACAGGGGATGGAAGCTACACCTTC.

The CDR3, as DNA: TGTGCCAGTAGTAGACAGGGTCCGGATGAGCAGTTCTTC. Translating gives CASSRQGPDEQFF. The chain uses TRBV19 and TRBJ2-1; 7 positions agree with TRBD1. The CDR3 has 13 amino acids. Germline V gene sequence: CDR1 LNHDA, CDR2 SQIVND (reference sequence). Trimming took 4 bases from V and 8 from J; bases not matched to a gene: 5. The whole variable domain, remainder taken from reference TRBV19 and TRBJ2-1, is DGGITQSPKYLFRKEGQNVTLSCEQNLNHDAMYWYRQDPGQGLRLIYYSQIVNDFQKGDIAEGYSVSREKKESFPLTVTSAQKNPTAFYLCASSRQGPDEQFFGPGTRLTVL.

This chain joins TRBV5-5 and TRBJ2-1, with 7 bases aligning to TRBD2. V gave up 6 bases and J gave up 4 bases; unmatched junction bases: 7. The CDR3 covers 14 residues. Germline values: CDR1 SGHKS, CDR2 YYEKEE (reference sequence). CDR3 protein: CASTRTSSYNEQFF. The CDR3 DNA reads as TGTGCCAGCACCCGGACTAGTTCGTACAATGAGCAGTTCTTC.

The chain employs TRBV28 and TRBJ1-6; 10 bases align to TRBD1. CDR1 MDHEN and CDR2 SYDVKM come from the germline V gene. This CDR3 contains 14 residues. V gave up 6 bases and J gave up 8 bases; unmatched junction bases: 4. The CDR3 DNA follows: TGTGCCAGCAGAATCGGGACAGGGGATTCACCCCTCCACTTT. Protein product: CASRIGTGDSPLHF.